This passage covers 9 T cell receptor beta chains from one sample sequenced in a study of T cells in Graves' hyperthyroidism and ophthalmopathy. Amplification targeted TCR beta CDR3 regions from RNA transcripts. The TCR CDR3 was amplified in a first-round RT-PCR using the HTBI primer set. MiXCR, run by TCRdb on the multiplex PCR reads, gives a single entry per CDR3 protein. The sample has approximately 210,000 distinct CDR3 sequences, about a sixth seen once; the top ten hold 50%. Material for sequencing was blood. The source is a middle-aged man with Graves' hyperthyroidism.

In this sample, this clonotype turned up many times. V and J are TRBV30 and TRBJ2-7; perhaps TRBD1 as D (5 bases). V was pared by 1 base and J by 3 bases, with 10 bases between. CDR3 length equals 13 residues. From germline, CDR1 is GTSNPN and CDR2 SVGIG (reference sequence). The CDR3 DNA is TGTGCCTGGAGTGACGGACACTTCTACGAGCAGTACTTC. Protein: CAWSDGHFYEQYF.

Ten or more counts support this clonotype. The rearrangement joins TRBV28 to TRBJ2-7, with TRBD1 matching 9 bases. V lost 6 bases to trimming and J lost 6 bases; unmatched junction nucleotides: 9. This CDR3 region has 14 residues. Germline lookup yields CDR1 MDHEN and CDR2 SYDVKM. CDR3 coding DNA: TGTGCCAGCAGCTGGGACAGGGAATTTCGCGAGCAGTACTTC. This sequence encodes CASSWDREFREQYF.

This sequence joins TRBV2 and TRBJ1-5, with 11 positions matching TRBD1. The CDR3 runs to 13 residues. The V segment lost 7 bases and the J segment 6 bases; nucleotides outside the gene matches: 2. Germline loops: CDR1 SNHLY, CDR2 FYNNEI. As DNA, the CDR3 is TGTGCCAGCAAGGACAGGGGGCTTCAGCCCCAGCATTTT. Amino acid sequence: CASKDRGLQPQHF.

The chain has TRBV7-9 and TRBJ2-7; 12 bases line up with TRBD2. Germline values: CDR1 SEHNR, CDR2 FQNEAQ (reference sequence). The ends lost 5 bases at V and 0 bases at J; junction bases unmatched: 5. The CDR3 is 16 residues long. CDR3 bases: TGTGCCAGCAGCCCCCCTAGCGGGAGGGCCTCCTACGAGCAGTACTTC. Amino acid sequence: CASSPPSGRASYEQYF.

The V and J genes are TRBV4-3 and TRBJ2-2; 8 bases agree with TRBD1. J gave up 6 bases and V 4 bases, and 7 bases lay outside the gene matches. Looked up from germline, CDR1 is LGHNA and CDR2 is YSLEER. This CDR3 comprises 15 residues. Here the CDR3 DNA reads TGCGCCAGCAGCCGTAGACAGGGGATCGCCGGGGAGCTGTTTTTT. Translating gives CASSRRQGIAGELFF.

This clonotype was counted only a few times. This chain connects TRBV7-9 to TRBJ2-6, with D possibly being TRBD1 (6 bases). V lost 1 base, J lost 0 bases, and 10 bases lay in between. The V gene's germline CDR1 is SEHNR and CDR2 FQNEAQ (reference sequence). This CDR3 is 17 amino acids long. CDR3 DNA: TGTGCCAGCAGCTTAGGGGACATGACCTCTGGGGCCAACGTCCTGACTTTC. Residues: CASSLGDMTSGANVLTF.

The table lists this clonotype with many counts. This sequence joins TRBV7-8 and TRBJ2-3, with a weak D call TRBD2 (5 bases). Germline values: CDR1 SGHVS, CDR2 FQNEAQ. The CDR3 has 17 residues. V gave up 0 bases and J gave up 1 base, with 14 bases separating them. CDR3 in DNA: TGTGCCAGCAGCTTAGCGATCGAGGGAACCGGCACAGATACGCAGTATTTT. It is translated as CASSLAIEGTGTDTQYF.

This clonotype has ten or more counts. The chain combines TRBV28 with TRBJ1-2; 7 bases are shared with TRBD1. After removal of 4 bases from V and 4 bases from J, the junction contained 12 bases not matched to a gene. CDR1 and CDR2 from the germline V gene are MDHEN and SYDVKM. The CDR3 runs 16 residues. For the CDR3, the DNA is TGTGCCAGCAGTTCAGCAGACAGGGTGGGAGGCTATGGCTACACCTTC. Translation: CASSSADRVGGYGYTF.

V and J are TRBV20-1 and TRBJ2-1; 9 bases align to TRBD2. CDR1 DFQATT and CDR2 SNEGSKA come from the germline V gene (reference sequence). The CDR3 is 14 amino acids. Trimming took 6 bases from V and 10 from J; bases not matched to a gene: 13. CDR3 amino acids: CSARPGLAGLEQFF. The CDR3 nucleotides are TGCAGTGCGCGCCCGGGACTAGCTGGGTTGGAGCAGTTCTTC.